The rows below give T cell receptor beta chains drawn from one sample of a study of patients and donors after allogeneic stem cell transplantation. TCRdb recomputed calls from the RT-PCR reads with MiXCR, one row per CDR3 protein. The table lists about 7,100 distinct CDR3 sequences, over 9.5% of them singletons. Sample: blood, either unsorted or a sorted T cell fraction (not recorded which). The receptors derive from a human donor who was either an allogeneic HSCT recipient or a stem cell or donor lymphocyte infusion donor (not recorded which). It is not recorded whose cells these are; they may come from a transplant donor. Both conserved end residues are part of each CDR3. The D gene is left open where the match is weak. Part of the rows lack a size; the others show once, few, many or a class for expanded clones.

d_call	j_call	v_call	clone_size	cdr3_aa	cdr3_nt
.	TRBJ1-5	TRBV3-1	few	CASSQGGRQPQHF	TGTGCCAGCAGCCAAGGGGGTAGACAGCCCCAGCATTTT
.	TRBJ2-1	TRBV9	many	CASSGSLEALNEQFF	TGTGCCAGCAGTGGGTCCCTGGAGGCCCTCAATGAGCAGTTCTTC
.	TRBJ1-6	TRBV30	.	CAWRGGGQSNRYNSPLHF	TGTGCCTGGAGAGGGGGTGGACAGTCAAACCGCTATAATTCACCCCTCCACTTT
TRBD1	TRBJ1-1	TRBV20-1	many	CSARDRGRGDTEAFF	TGCAGTGCTAGAGATAGGGGCAGGGGGGACACTGAAGCTTTCTTT
.	TRBJ2-7	TRBV20-1	few	CSAREFGIGIGGEQYF	TGCAGTGCTAGAGAGTTCGGGATCGGGATAGGGGGGGAGCAGTACTTC
TRBD1	TRBJ1-2	TRBV7-9	few	CASSRRGTGSYGYTF	TGTGCCAGCAGCCGCCGAGGGACAGGAAGCTATGGCTACACCTTC
TRBD2	TRBJ2-5	TRBV19	.	CASSIGRASGKETQYF	TGTGCCAGTAGTATAGGGAGGGCTAGCGGGAAAGAGACCCAGTACTTC
TRBD2	TRBJ2-1	TRBV11-2	many	CASSYPGSGGLSYNEQFF	TGTGCCAGCAGCTACCCCGGGAGCGGGGGCCTCTCCTACAATGAGCAGTTCTTC
.	TRBJ2-3	TRBV7-9	few	CASSPQVILSNTDTQYF	TGTGCCAGCAGCCCCCAGGTGATTCTTTCGAACACAGATACGCAGTATTTT
TRBD1	TRBJ2-7	TRBV20-1	many	CSASVDREFSYEQYF	TGCAGTGCTTCGGTTGACAGGGAATTCTCCTACGAGCAGTACTTC
TRBD2	TRBJ2-1	TRBV9	.	CASSVAGGSNKQFF	TGTGCCAGCAGCGTAGCTGGCGGGAGCAATAAGCAGTTCTTC
.	TRBJ1-3	TRBV7-2	medium-sized	CASSLVGGSSGNTIYF	TGTGCCAGCAGCTTAGTCGGGGGTTCCTCTGGAAACACCATATATTTT
.	TRBJ2-3	TRBV7-9	many	CASRGTTDTQYF	TGTGCCAGCAGAGGTACCACAGATACGCAGTATTTT
.	TRBJ2-7	TRBV21-1	.	CASSLNRDKGYEQYF	TGTGCCAGCAGCTTAAACCGGGACAAGGGCTACGAGCAGTACTTC
.	TRBJ2-1	TRBV5-1	.	CASSLEIGSSFNEQFF	TGCGCCAGCAGCTTGGAAATCGGGAGTAGTTTCAATGAGCAGTTCTTC
.	TRBJ2-6	TRBV2	many	CASTVPGLGANVLTF	TGTGCCAGCACCGTGCCGGGTCTTGGGGCCAACGTCCTGACTTTC
.	TRBJ2-5	TRBV3-1	medium-sized	CASSQEGSKETQYF	TGTGCCAGCAGCCAAGAGGGCAGTAAAGAGACCCAGTACTTC
.	TRBJ1-1	TRBV5-4	.	CASSIGSTEAFF	TGTGCCAGCAGCATAGGGTCGACTGAAGCTTTCTTT
.	TRBJ2-3	TRBV4-3	.	CASSPRTGPDTQYF	TGCGCCAGCAGCCCCAGGACGGGGCCAGATACGCAGTATTTT
TRBD1	TRBJ2-7	TRBV20-1	.	CSAAAGTGDGEQYF	TGCAGTGCCGCCGCCGGGACAGGGGACGGGGAGCAGTACTTC
TRBD1	TRBJ1-5	TRBV29-1	.	CSVGDRKDQPQHF	TGCAGCGTTGGGGACAGGAAAGATCAGCCCCAGCATTTT
.	TRBJ2-3	TRBV27	.	CASSLAVADTQYF	TGTGCCAGCAGTCTAGCCGTGGCGGATACGCAGTATTTT
.	TRBJ1-2	TRBV6-6	few	CASSYSRDTVNYGYTF	TGTGCCAGCAGTTACTCCAGGGACACCGTCAACTATGGCTACACCTTC
TRBD2	TRBJ2-1	TRBV7-9	many	CASSLAGGLDEQFF	TGTGCCAGCAGCCTAGCGGGAGGCCTGGATGAGCAGTTCTTC
TRBD1	TRBJ2-5	TRBV5-5	.	CASSLAPTDRARDF	TGTGCCAGCAGCTTGGCTCCCACAGACAGGGCGAGAGACTTC
.	TRBJ1-2	TRBV7-9	many	CASSSHLRGPF	TGTGCCAGCAGCTCACACCTTCGGGGCCCCTTC
.	TRBJ2-1	TRBV11-3	many	CASSFGDQVEQFF	TGTGCCAGCAGCTTTGGAGATCAGGTTGAGCAGTTCTTC
TRBD1	TRBJ1-1	TRBV20-1	many	CSARTDRDTEAFF	TGCAGTGCTAGAACTGACAGGGACACTGAAGCTTTCTTT
.	TRBJ1-3	TRBV20-1	.	CSARDGQARSGNTIYF	TGCAGTGCTAGAGATGGACAAGCCAGATCTGGAAACACCATATATTTT
.	TRBJ2-3	TRBV3-2	.	CASSQEDGDTQYF	TGTGCCAGCAGCCAAGAGGATGGAGATACGCAGTATTTT
.	TRBJ1-2	TRBV18	.	CASSPDSYGYTF	TGTGCCAGCTCACCGGACAGTTATGGCTACACCTTC
.	TRBJ2-1	TRBV5-1	many	CASSSGASWNEQFF	TGCGCCAGCAGCTCCGGGGCTAGCTGGAATGAGCAGTTCTTC
TRBD2	TRBJ2-1	TRBV3-1	.	CASSPATSGRNEQFF	TGTGCCAGCAGCCCAGCGACTAGCGGTCGTAATGAGCAGTTCTTC
.	TRBJ2-4	TRBV18	few	CASSLQGGQNIQYF	TGTGCCAGCTCACTCCAGGGTGGGCAAAACATTCAGTACTTC
.	TRBJ1-2	TRBV2	.	CASTGVVYGYTF	TGTGCCAGCACAGGGGTGGTCTATGGCTACACCTTC
.	TRBJ1-1	TRBV7-9	medium-sized	CASSSNTPSGDTEAFF	TGTGCCAGCAGCTCAAATACGCCGTCAGGGGACACTGAAGCTTTCTTT
TRBD1	TRBJ1-1	TRBV11-2	many	CASSSPRYLGQGNTEAFF	TGTGCCAGCAGTTCACCCCGTTATCTTGGACAGGGGAACACTGAAGCTTTCTTT
.	TRBJ2-5	TRBV18	medium-sized	CASSPPGMQETQYF	TGTGCCAGCTCACCACCGGGGATGCAAGAGACCCAGTACTTC
.	TRBJ1-6	TRBV7-2	many	CASSLTGTGMGDSPLHF	TGTGCCAGCAGCTTAACAGGCACCGGGATGGGGGATTCACCCCTCCACTTT
.	TRBJ2-4	TRBV6-2/TRBV6-3	large	CASSYTTTFQYF	TGTGCCAGCAGTTACACGACTACGTTTCAGTACTTC
TRBD1	TRBJ2-3	TRBV6-1	.	CASSTDRTTDTQYF	TGTGCCAGCAGTACGGACAGGACCACAGATACGCAGTATTTT
.	TRBJ1-3	TRBV12-3/TRBV12-4	many	CASSFAQSGNTIYF	TGTGCCAGCAGTTTCGCCCAGTCTGGAAACACCATATATTTT
.	TRBJ2-4	TRBV5-1	few	CASSLRGENIQYF	TGCGCCAGCAGCTTGAGGGGAGAAAACATTCAGTACTTC
.	TRBJ2-2	TRBV5-1	many	CASEDTGTGNTGELFF	TGCGCCAGCGAGGATACCGGGACTGGGAACACCGGGGAGCTGTTTTTT
.	TRBJ2-3	TRBV19	.	CASSNGQDTQYF	TGTGCCAGTAGTAATGGGCAAGATACGCAGTATTTT
TRBD2	TRBJ2-1	TRBV6-2/TRBV6-3	many	CASGTLAGGRNEQFF	TGTGCCAGCGGAACACTAGCGGGGGGGCGCAATGAGCAGTTCTTC